The 5 T cell receptor beta chains in this list originate from one sample, sequenced in a study of spatial heterogeneity in lung cancer. The time point was: sample taken at primary tumor resection. The study sequenced unsorted whole RNA from tumor, nontumor lung or frozen PBMC. TCRdb used MiXCR to reprocess the 5' RACE reads, holding one entry per CDR3 protein. The sample has about 82,000 distinct CDR3 sequences, roughly 12% seen once; the top ten hold approximately 4.6%. The sequencing used PBMCs, collected at surgery. These TCRs come from a male donor with early-stage non-small cell lung cancer.

This clonotype was recorded at least ten times. The chain joins TRBV29-1 to TRBJ1-1; D perhaps matches TRBD1 (5 bases). This CDR3 spans 14 amino acids. Germline V lookup: CDR1 SQVTM, CDR2 ANQGSEA. With 4 bases removed from V and 5 bases from J, the gap between germline ends came to 17 bases. CDR3 sequence reads: CSVGSSERQTEAFF. CDR3 DNA: TGCAGCGTTGGGTCCTCGGAGCGACAGACTGAAGCTTTCTTT.

The rearrangement joins TRBV2 to TRBJ1-1; D perhaps matches TRBD1 (5 bases). The ends were cut back, 6 bases at V and 3 bases at J, with 17 bases in the middle. This CDR3 comprises 15 residues. CDR1 and CDR2 (germline): SNHLY, FYNNEI. The CDR3 DNA reads as TGTGCCAGCAGAATTTTGCCCAGGGCTGACACTGAAGCTTTCTTT. This gives the protein CASRILPRADTEAFF.

The chain joins TRBV19 to TRBJ2-2, with 11 bases identical to TRBD2. Germline V CDR1 and CDR2: LNHDA, SQIVND (reference sequence). V shed 1 base, J shed 1 base, and the junction held 8 bases outside the gene matches. CDR3 size: 19 residues. CDR3 coding DNA: TGTGCCAGTAGTATAGGGTCAATTGGACTAGCGGGGAACACCGGGGAGCTGTTTTTT. Its protein is CASSIGSIGLAGNTGELFF.

The genes are TRBV29-1 and TRBJ2-5; 8 nucleotides agree with TRBD1. The V and J ends lost 4 bases and 5 bases, in that order; junction bases with no gene match: 12. CDR1 is SQVTM and CDR2 is ANQGSEA in the germline V gene. The CDR3 contains 15 residues. The CDR3 DNA reads TGCAGCGTTGGGAGGACAGGGAGGAGAGAGGAGACCCAGTACTTC. Amino acid sequence: CSVGRTGRREETQYF.

The chain recombines TRBV6-1 with TRBJ1-1; 8 bases fit TRBD1. The CDR3 is made up of 15 amino acids. V was pared by 4 bases and J by 1 base, with 5 bases of the junction left unmatched. The germline gives CDR1 MNHNS, CDR2 SASEGT. The CDR3 loop reads CASSAVDRGNTEAFF. DNA of the CDR3: TGTGCCAGCAGTGCGGTCGACAGGGGGAACACTGAAGCTTTCTTT.